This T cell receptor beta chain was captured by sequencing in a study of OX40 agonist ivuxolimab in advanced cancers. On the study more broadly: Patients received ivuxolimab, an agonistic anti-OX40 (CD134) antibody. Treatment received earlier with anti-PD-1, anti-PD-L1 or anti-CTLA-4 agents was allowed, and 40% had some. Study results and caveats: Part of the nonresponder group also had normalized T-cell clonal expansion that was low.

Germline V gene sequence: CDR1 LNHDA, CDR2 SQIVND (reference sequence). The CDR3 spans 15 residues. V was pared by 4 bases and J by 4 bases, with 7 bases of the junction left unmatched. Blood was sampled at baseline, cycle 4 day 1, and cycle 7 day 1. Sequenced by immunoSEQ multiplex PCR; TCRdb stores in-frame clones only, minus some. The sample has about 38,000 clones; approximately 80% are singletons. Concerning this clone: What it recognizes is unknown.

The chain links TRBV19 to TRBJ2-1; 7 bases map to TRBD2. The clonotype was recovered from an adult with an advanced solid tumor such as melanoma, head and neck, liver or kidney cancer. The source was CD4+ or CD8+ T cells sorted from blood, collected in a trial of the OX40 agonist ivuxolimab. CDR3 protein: CASSSGLDPYNEQFF. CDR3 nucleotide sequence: TGTGCCAGTAGTAGTGGACTAGATCCATACAATGAGCAGTTCTTC.